One and the same sample provided the 18 T cell receptor beta chains below, sequenced in a study of control samples from healthy donors and cancer patients. Profiled with immunoSEQ multiplex PCR; TCRdb holds only in-frame clones, not every one. This table holds 150,000 to 200,000 clones, 90% to 95% found once. Sequencing was carried out using PBMCs. These receptors were taken from a man aged 55 to 70 with colorectal cancer.

As regards this clone: One junction end does not reproduce the germline sequence, and a read error may be involved. J is TRBJ2-7 and V is TRBV19; D gene ambiguous. This CDR3 spans 13 amino acids. Per germline, CDR1 LNHDA and CDR2 SQIVND (reference sequence). CDR3 sequence reads: CATSRRLSYEQYF. The CDR3 DNA reads as TGTGCCACTAGTAGGAGACTCTCCTACGAGCAGTACTTC.

This chain links TRBV5-4 with TRBJ2-5; 7 bases match TRBD1. Germline V CDR1 and CDR2: SGHNT, YYREEE (reference sequence). The CDR3 has 14 residues. V gave up 7 bases and J gave up 5 bases; unmatched junction bases: 11. DNA for the CDR3: TGTGCCAGCGGCTCAAAAGGGGGCTTGGAGACCCAGTACTTC. This encodes CASGSKGGLETQYF.

CDR3 nucleotide sequence: TGTGCCAGCGGCCCCCTCGGACAGGGCAATCAGCCCCAGCATTTT. It is translated as CASGPLGQGNQPQHF. The chain couples TRBV27 to TRBJ1-5, with 7 bases identical to TRBD1. Looked up from germline, CDR1 is MNHEY and CDR2 is SMNVEV (reference sequence). The trim removed 8 bases at V and 2 bases at J, leaving 9 bases unmatched. There are 15 residues in the CDR3.

This chain connects TRBV21-1 to TRBJ2-7; the tabulated D call, TRBD1, remains unverified against the DNA. TRBV21-1 counts as a pseudogene. This CDR3 spans 13 amino acids. The CDR3 here is CASRKGDSYEQYF. For the CDR3, the DNA is TGTGCCAGCAGAAAAGGGGACAGCTACGAGCAGTACTTC.

The chain recombines TRBV7-2 with TRBJ1-2; 7 nucleotides match TRBD1. Per the germline V gene, CDR1 is SGHTA and CDR2 is FQGNSA. J gave up 8 bases and V 3 bases, and 12 bases lay outside the gene matches. The CDR3 totals 15 residues. This CDR3 is CASSLRGPQGSGYTF. Here the CDR3 DNA reads TGTGCCAGCAGCTTGAGGGGTCCACAGGGGAGCGGCTACACCTTC.

V usage is TRBV19 and J usage is TRBJ1-6; maybe TRBD1 (5 bases). Germline loops: CDR1 LNHDA, CDR2 SQIVND (reference sequence). CDR3 length: 16 residues. V was pared by 7 bases and J by 4 bases, with 17 bases between. CDR3 amino acids: CASTSDTRRYNSPLHF. In DNA, the CDR3 is TGTGCCAGTACCTCGGACACCCGGAGATATAATTCACCCCTCCACTTT.

The chain uses TRBV10-3 and TRBJ2-5; no definite D call. V lost 0 bases and J 1 base, leaving 6 bases between the germline ends. This CDR3 spans 14 amino acids. From germline, CDR1 is ENHRY and CDR2 SYGVKD. The CDR3 spells CAISESYSQETQYF. CDR3 in DNA: TGTGCCATCAGTGAGTCGTACAGCCAAGAGACCCAGTACTTC.

V usage is TRBV6-5 and J usage is TRBJ2-7, with a possible D match to TRBD1 (5 bases). V lost 4 bases, J lost 5 bases, and 12 bases lay in between. Germline lookup yields CDR1 MNHEY and CDR2 SVGAGI. CDR3 length: 13 residues. CDR3 sequence: CASSSPQGHEQYF. In DNA form, the CDR3 reads TGTGCCAGCAGTTCCCCGCAGGGCCACGAGCAGTACTTC.

The CDR3 reads CASSLVTGDEKLFF. In DNA form, the CDR3 reads TGCGCCAGCAGCTTGGTAACAGGGGATGAAAAACTGTTTTTT. The V and J genes are TRBV5-1 and TRBJ1-4; 7 bases fit TRBD1. Germline CDR1 is SGHRS and CDR2 is YFSETQ. The CDR3 length is 14 residues. V was pared by 0 bases and J by 6 bases, with 2 bases of the junction left unmatched.

The chain has TRBV25-1 and TRBJ1-1; perhaps TRBD1 as D (5 bases). Trimming left V 2 bases short and J 1 base short, with 11 bases between. The CDR3 sequence is 15 residues long. Germline CDR1 is MGHDK and CDR2 is SYGVNS. This CDR3 is CASSEEGTGNTEAFF. In nucleotides, the CDR3 is TGTGCCAGCAGTGAAGAGGGCACAGGGAACACTGAAGCTTTCTTT.

The chain carries TRBV10-3 and TRBJ1-1; 7 bases are a match to TRBD1. The CDR3 length is 13 residues. Germline V gives CDR1 ENHRY, CDR2 SYGVKD. V trimming: 6 bases; J trimming: 5 bases; junction bases outside the gene matches: 6. In DNA, the CDR3 is TGTGCCATCAGACCGGGACAGACGACTGAAGCTTTCTTT. Its protein is CAIRPGQTTEAFF.

In nucleotides, the CDR3 is TGTGCCAGCTCACCGTACTCTGGGGGGACGATTGAAGCTTTCTTT. Its protein product is CASSPYSGGTIEAFF. The chain employs TRBV18 and TRBJ1-1, with D maybe TRBD1 (5 bases). Trimming stripped 3 bases from V and 7 bases from J, with 18 bases between. Germline values: CDR1 KGHSH, CDR2 LQKENI. This CDR3 contains 15 residues.

The chain carries TRBV10-2 and TRBJ1-6; 7 bases match TRBD1. Losses at the gene ends were 6 bases for V and 4 bases for J; bases not matched to a gene: 9. The CDR3 contains 16 residues. Germline values: CDR1 WSHSY, CDR2 SAAADI. The CDR3 bases are TGCGCCAGCAGCTTGGGGGACAGTCCGTATAATTCACCCCTCCACTTT. This encodes CASSLGDSPYNSPLHF.

As DNA, the CDR3 is TGTGCCAGTACCCTAACGAGAGAAGGCAATCAGCCCCAGCATTTT. Amino acid sequence: CASTLTREGNQPQHF. The V gene is TRBV19, the J gene TRBJ1-5; D gene unclear. Germline V CDR1 and CDR2: LNHDA, SQIVND (reference sequence). The V end lost 7 bases, the J end lost 2 bases, and 15 bases lay between the germline ends. The CDR3 extends over 15 amino acids.

J is TRBJ1-2 and V is TRBV7-2, with TRBD1 matching over 8 bases. Germline V gene lookup returns CDR1 SGHTA and CDR2 FQGNSA. With 4 bases clipped from V and 4 bases from J, the junction kept 5 bases outside the gene matches. The length of the CDR3 is 14 residues. The CDR3 DNA reads TGTGCCAGCAGCTCGCAGGGGGCCAGCTATGGCTACACCTTC. Its translation: CASSSQGASYGYTF.

The rearrangement links TRBV5-1 to TRBJ1-3; TRBD1 might be the D (5 bases). V lost 0 bases, J lost 4 bases, and 8 bases lay in between. The CDR3 has 14 residues. CDR1 and CDR2 (germline): SGHRS, YFSETQ. This chain's CDR3 is CASSLVGDGNTIYF. The DNA of the CDR3 is TGCGCCAGCAGCTTGGTAGGGGACGGAAACACCATATATTTT.

This chain links TRBV12-3 or TRBV12-4 with TRBJ2-1, with D unclear. The CDR3 is 13 amino acids. Trimming cost V 4 bases and J 5 bases, with 9 bases left between them. CDR3 residues: CASSSLLNNEQFF. For the CDR3, the DNA is TGTGCCAGCAGTTCCCTACTTAACAATGAGCAGTTCTTC.

The V and J genes are TRBV30 and TRBJ2-1, with D perhaps matching TRBD1 or TRBD2 (5 bases each). The CDR3 has 12 amino acids. The germline V gene encodes CDR1 GTSNPN and CDR2 SVGIG (reference sequence). Trimming took off 3 bases at V and 6 bases at J, with 9 bases between the two ends. The CDR3 DNA sequence: TGTGCCTGGAGAGGGGACGGCAATGAGCAGTTCTTC. Residues: CAWRGDGNEQFF.